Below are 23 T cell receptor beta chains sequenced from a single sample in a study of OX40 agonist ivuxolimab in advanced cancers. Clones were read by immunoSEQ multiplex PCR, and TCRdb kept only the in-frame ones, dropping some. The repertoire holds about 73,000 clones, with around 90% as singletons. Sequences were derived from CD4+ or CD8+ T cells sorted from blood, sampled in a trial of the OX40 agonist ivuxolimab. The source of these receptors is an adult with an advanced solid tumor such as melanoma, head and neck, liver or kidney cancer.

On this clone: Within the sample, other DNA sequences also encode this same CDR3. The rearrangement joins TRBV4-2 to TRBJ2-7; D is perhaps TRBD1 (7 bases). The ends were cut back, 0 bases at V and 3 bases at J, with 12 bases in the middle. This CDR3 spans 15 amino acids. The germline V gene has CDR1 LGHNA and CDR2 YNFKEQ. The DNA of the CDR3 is TGTGCCAGCAGCCAAGAAGCAGGGGGGTTCTACGAGCAGTACTTC. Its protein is CASSQEAGGFYEQYF.

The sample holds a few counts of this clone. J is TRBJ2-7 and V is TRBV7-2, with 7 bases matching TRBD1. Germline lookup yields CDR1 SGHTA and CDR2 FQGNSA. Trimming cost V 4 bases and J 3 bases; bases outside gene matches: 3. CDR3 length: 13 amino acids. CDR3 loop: CASSYRQGYEQYF. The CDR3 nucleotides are TGTGCCAGCAGCTACAGACAGGGCTACGAGCAGTACTTC. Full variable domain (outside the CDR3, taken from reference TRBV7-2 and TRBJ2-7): GAGVSQSPSNKVTEKGKDVELRCDPISGHTALYWYRQSLGQGLEFLIYFQGNSAPDKSGLPSDRFSAERTGGSVSTLTIQRTQQEDSAVYLCASSYRQGYEQYFGPGTRLTVT.

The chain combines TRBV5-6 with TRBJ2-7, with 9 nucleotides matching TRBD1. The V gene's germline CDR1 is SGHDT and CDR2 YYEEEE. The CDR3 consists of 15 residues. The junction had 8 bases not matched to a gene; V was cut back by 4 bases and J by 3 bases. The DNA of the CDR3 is TGTGCCAGCAGCGGGGGGACAGGGCTGTACTACGAGCAGTACTTC. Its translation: CASSGGTGLYYEQYF.

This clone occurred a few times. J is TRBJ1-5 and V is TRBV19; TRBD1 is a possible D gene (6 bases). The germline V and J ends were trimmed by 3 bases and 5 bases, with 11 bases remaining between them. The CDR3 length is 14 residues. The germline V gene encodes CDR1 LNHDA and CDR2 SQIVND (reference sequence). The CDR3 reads CASSIWGRDQPQHF. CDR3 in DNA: TGTGCCAGTAGTATTTGGGGGCGCGATCAGCCCCAGCATTTT. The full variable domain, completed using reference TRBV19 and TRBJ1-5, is DGGITQSPKYLFRKEGQNVTLSCEQNLNHDAMYWYRQDPGQGLRLIYYSQIVNDFQKGDIAEGYSVSREKKESFPLTVTSAQKNPTAFYLCASSIWGRDQPQHFGDGTRLSIL.

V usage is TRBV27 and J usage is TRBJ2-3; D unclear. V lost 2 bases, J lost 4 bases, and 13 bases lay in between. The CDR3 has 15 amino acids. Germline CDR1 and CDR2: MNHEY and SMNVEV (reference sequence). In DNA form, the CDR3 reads TGTGCCAGCAGTTTAACGGGCCTTCACGCAGATACGCAGTATTTT. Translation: CASSLTGLHADTQYF.

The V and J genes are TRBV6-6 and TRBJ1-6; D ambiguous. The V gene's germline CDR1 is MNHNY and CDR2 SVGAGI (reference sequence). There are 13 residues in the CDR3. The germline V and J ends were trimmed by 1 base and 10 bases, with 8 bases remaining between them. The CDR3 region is CASSYLLASPLHF. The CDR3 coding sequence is TGTGCCAGCAGTTACTTACTGGCCTCACCCCTCCACTTT.

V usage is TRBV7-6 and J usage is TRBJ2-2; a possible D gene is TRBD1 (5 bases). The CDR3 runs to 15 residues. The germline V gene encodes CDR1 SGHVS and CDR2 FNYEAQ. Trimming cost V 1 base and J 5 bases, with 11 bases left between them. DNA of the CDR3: TGTGCCAGCAGCTTAGTGCCTAGGGGAACCGGGGAGCTGTTTTTT. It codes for CASSLVPRGTGELFF.

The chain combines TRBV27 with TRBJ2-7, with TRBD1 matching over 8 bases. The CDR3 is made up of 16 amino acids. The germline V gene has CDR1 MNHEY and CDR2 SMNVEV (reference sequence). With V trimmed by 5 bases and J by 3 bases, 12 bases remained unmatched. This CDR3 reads CASSPQPGQGLYEQYF. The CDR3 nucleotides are TGTGCCAGCAGTCCCCAACCAGGACAGGGCCTCTACGAGCAGTACTTC.

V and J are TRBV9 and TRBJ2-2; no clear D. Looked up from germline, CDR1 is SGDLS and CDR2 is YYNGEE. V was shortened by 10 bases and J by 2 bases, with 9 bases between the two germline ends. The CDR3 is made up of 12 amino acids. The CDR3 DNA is TGTGCCTCCAGGCCTAACACCGGGGAGCTGTTTTTT. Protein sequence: CASRPNTGELFF.

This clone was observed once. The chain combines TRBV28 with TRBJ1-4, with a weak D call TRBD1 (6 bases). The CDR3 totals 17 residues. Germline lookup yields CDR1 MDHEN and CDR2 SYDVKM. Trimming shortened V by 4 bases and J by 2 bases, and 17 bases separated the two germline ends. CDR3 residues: CASSYGQPDLTNEKLFF. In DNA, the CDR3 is TGTGCCAGCAGTTACGGACAGCCAGATCTTACTAATGAAAAACTGTTTTTT.

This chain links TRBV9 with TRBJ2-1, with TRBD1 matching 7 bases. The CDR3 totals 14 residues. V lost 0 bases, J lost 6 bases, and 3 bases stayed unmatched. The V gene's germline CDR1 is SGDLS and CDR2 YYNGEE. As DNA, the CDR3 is TGTGCCAGCAGCGTAGTGTCAGGGGGCAATGAGCAGTTCTTC. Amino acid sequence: CASSVVSGGNEQFF.

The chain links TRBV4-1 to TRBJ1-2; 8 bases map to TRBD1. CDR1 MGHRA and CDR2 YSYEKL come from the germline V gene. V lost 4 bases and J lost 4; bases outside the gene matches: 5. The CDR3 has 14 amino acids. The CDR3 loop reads CASSPTGGGYGYTF. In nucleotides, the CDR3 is TGCGCCAGCAGCCCTACAGGGGGGGGCTATGGCTACACCTTC.

For the CDR3, the DNA is TGTGCCAGCAGCCAGTCCCGGGAACTCTATGGCTACACCTTC. Residues: CASSQSRELYGYTF. The genes are TRBV4-2 and TRBJ1-2; no clear D. Germline CDR1 is LGHNA and CDR2 is YNFKEQ. V gave up 3 bases and J gave up 4 bases, with 12 bases separating them. This CDR3 region has 14 residues.

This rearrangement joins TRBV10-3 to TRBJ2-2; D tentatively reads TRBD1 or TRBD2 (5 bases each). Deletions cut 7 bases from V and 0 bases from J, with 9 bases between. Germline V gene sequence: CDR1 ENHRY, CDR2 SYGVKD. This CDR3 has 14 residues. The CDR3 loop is CAITRDPNTGELFF. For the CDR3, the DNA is TGTGCCATCACCCGGGACCCGAACACCGGGGAGCTGTTTTTT.

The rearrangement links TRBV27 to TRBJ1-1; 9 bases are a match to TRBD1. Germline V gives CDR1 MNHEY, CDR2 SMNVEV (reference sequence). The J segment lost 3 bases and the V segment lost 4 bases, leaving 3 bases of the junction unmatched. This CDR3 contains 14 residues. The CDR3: CASSSDRGDTEAFF. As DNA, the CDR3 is TGTGCCAGCAGTTCGGACAGGGGAGACACTGAAGCTTTCTTT.

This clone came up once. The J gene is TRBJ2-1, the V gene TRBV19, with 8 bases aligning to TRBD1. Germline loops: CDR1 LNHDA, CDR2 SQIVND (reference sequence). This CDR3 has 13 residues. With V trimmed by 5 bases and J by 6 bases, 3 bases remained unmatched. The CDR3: CASSGQGPNEQFF. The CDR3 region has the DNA TGTGCCAGTAGTGGACAGGGACCCAATGAGCAGTTCTTC.

CDR3 loop: CASSISPSGRNEQFF. Here the CDR3 DNA reads TGTGCCAGTAGTATCTCCCCTAGCGGGAGGAATGAGCAGTTCTTC. The chain employs TRBV19 and TRBJ2-1, with 11 bases aligning to TRBD2. The CDR3 is 15 residues long. Germline CDR1 and CDR2: LNHDA and SQIVND (reference sequence). The V gene end was trimmed by 3 bases and the J gene end by 7 bases; junction bases not matched to a gene: 5.

The CDR3 DNA sequence: TGTGCCAGCATCCTTAGCCGGAACACCGGGGAGCTGTTTTTT. Encoded protein: CASILSRNTGELFF. The V call is TRBV2, the J call TRBJ2-2; no clear D. The CDR3 is 14 residues long. Germline V gene data show CDR1 as SNHLY and CDR2 as FYNNEI. Trimming shortened V by 7 bases and J by 1 base, and 10 bases separated the two germline ends. The full variable domain, with the rest looked up from reference TRBV2 and TRBJ2-2, is EPEVTQTPSHQVTQMGQEVILRCVPISNHLYFYWYRQILGQKVEFLVSFYNNEISEKSEIFDDQFSVERPDGSNFTLKIRSTKLEDSAMYFCASILSRNTGELFFGEGSRLTVL.

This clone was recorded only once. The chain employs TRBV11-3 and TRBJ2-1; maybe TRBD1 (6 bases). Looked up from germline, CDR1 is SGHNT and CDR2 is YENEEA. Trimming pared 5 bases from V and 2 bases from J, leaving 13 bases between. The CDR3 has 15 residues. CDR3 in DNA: TGTGCCAGCAGCCCCACGGCAGGGGCCTACAATGAGCAGTTCTTC. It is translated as CASSPTAGAYNEQFF.

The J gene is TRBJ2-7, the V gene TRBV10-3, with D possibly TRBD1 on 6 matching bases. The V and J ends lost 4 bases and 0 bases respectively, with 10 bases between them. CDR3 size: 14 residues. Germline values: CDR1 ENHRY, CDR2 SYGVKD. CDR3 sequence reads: CAISVRDNSYEQYF. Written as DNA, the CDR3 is TGTGCCATCAGTGTACGGGACAACTCCTACGAGCAGTACTTC.

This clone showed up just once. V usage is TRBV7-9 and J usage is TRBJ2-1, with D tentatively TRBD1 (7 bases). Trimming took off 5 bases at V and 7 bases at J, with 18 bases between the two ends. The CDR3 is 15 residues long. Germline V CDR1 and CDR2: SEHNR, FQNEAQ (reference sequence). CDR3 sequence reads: CASSPRDRGGNEQFF. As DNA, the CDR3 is TGTGCCAGCAGCCCCCGGGACAGAGGGGGGAATGAGCAGTTCTTC. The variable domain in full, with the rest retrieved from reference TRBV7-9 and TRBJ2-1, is DTGVSQNPRHKITKRGQNVTFRCDPISEHNRLYWYRQTLGQGPEFLTYFQNEAQLEKSRLLSDRFSAERPKGSFSTLEIQRTEQGDSAMYLCASSPRDRGGNEQFFGPGTRLTVL.

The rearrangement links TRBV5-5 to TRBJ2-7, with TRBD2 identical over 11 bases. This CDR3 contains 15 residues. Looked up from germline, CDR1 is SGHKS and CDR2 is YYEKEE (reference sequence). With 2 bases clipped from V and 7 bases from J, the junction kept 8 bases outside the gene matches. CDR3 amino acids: CASSLLAGGPREQYF. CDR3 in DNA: TGTGCCAGCAGCTTATTAGCGGGAGGGCCTCGGGAGCAGTACTTC.

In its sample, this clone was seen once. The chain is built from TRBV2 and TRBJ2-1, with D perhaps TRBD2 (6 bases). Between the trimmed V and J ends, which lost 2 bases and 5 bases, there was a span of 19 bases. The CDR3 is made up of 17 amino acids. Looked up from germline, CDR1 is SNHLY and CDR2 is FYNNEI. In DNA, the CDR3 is TGTGCCAGCAGTGAAAATCTTGGCGTTAGCGGTAACAATGAGCAGTTCTTC. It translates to CASSENLGVSGNNEQFF.